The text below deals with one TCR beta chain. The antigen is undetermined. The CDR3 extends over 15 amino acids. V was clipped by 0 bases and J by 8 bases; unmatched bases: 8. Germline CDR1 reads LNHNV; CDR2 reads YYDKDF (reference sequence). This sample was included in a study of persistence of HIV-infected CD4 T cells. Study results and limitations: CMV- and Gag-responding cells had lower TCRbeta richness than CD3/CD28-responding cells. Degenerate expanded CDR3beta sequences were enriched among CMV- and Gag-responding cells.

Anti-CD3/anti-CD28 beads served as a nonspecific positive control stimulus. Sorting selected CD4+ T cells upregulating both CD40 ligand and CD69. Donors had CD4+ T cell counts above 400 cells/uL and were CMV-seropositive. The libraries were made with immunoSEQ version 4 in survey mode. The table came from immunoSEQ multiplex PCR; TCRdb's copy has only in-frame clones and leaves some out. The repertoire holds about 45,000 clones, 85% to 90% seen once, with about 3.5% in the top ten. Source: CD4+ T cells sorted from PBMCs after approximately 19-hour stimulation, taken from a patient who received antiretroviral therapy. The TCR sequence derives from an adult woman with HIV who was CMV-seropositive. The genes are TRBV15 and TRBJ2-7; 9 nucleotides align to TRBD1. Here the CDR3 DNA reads TGTGCCACCAGCAGAGATCCCGGGACAGGGCGTAAGCAGTACTTC. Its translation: CATSRDPGTGRKQYF. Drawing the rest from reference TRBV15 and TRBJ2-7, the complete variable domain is DAMVIQNPRYQVTQFGKPVTLSCSQTLNHNVMYWYQQKSSQAPKLLFHYYDKDFNNEADTPDNFQSRRPNTSFCFLDIRSPGLGDTAMYLCATSRDPGTGRKQYFGPGTRLTVT.